Detailed here is one T cell receptor (beta chain). Its antigen is still unknown. Germline V gives CDR1 LNHDA, CDR2 SQIVND (reference sequence). The CDR3 has 16 residues. V gave up 8 bases and J gave up 4 bases; unmatched junction bases: 12. CD4+ T cells from unexposed donors were obtained before the COVID-19 pandemic (2011-2018). After roughly 9 days of culture, CD4+ T cells were isolated. Testing used SARS-CoV-2 S/N and four cold-coronavirus spikes on unexposed-donor CD4+ T cells, cells permitting. The sample comes from a study of CD4 T cells in relation to SARS-CoV-2 and coronaviruses. Overall study: TCR beta CDR3s were sequenced after approximately ten-day antigen culture of PBMCs. Controls used an HIV-1 Nef peptide pool or no peptide. Study-wide findings and caveats: Pre-pandemic and post-infection samples never came from the same donor.

Produced via immunoSEQ multiplex PCR; TCRdb's table is partial and in-frame only. This table has 20,000 to 25,000 clones, 70% to 80% appearing once. The TCR originated in a human donor in good health. The sequencing input was CD4+ T cells from PBMCs, cultured in vitro. The rearrangement links TRBV19 to TRBJ2-2; 8 bases agree with TRBD2. CDR3 residues: CASDFGGGGLTGELFF. The DNA for the CDR3 is TGTGCCAGTGACTTCGGGGGGGGAGGACTCACCGGGGAGCTGTTTTTT. The full variable domain, with the rest looked up from reference TRBV19 and TRBJ2-2, is DGGITQSPKYLFRKEGQNVTLSCEQNLNHDAMYWYRQDPGQGLRLIYYSQIVNDFQKGDIAEGYSVSREKKESFPLTVTSAQKNPTAFYLCASDFGGGGLTGELFFGEGSRLTVL.